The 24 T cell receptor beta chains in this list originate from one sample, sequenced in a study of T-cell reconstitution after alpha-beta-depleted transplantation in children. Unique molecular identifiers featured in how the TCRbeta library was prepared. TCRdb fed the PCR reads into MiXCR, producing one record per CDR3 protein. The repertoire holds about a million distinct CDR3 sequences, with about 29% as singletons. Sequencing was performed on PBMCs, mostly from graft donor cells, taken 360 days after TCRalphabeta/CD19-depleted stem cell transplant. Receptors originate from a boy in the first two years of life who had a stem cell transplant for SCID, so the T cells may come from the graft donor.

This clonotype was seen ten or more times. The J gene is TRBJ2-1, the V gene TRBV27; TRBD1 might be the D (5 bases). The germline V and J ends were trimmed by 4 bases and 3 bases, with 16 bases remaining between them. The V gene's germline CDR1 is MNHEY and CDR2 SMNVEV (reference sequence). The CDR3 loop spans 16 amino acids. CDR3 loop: CASSSPTPDSYNEQFF. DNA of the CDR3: TGTGCCAGCAGTTCCCCCACACCCGACAGCTACAATGAGCAGTTCTTC.

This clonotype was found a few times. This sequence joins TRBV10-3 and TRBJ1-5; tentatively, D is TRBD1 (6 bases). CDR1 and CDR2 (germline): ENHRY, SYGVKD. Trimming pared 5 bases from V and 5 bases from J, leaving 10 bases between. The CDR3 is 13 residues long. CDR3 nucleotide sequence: TGTGCCATCAGTACAGGGCTCGATCAGCCCCAGCATTTT. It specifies CAISTGLDQPQHF.

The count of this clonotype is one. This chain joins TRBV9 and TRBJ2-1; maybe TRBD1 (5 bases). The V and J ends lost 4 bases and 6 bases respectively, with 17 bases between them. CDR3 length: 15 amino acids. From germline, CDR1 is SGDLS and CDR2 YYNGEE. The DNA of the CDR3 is TGTGCCAGCAGCCTCAGGGATATCCCTCCCAATGAGCAGTTCTTC. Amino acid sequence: CASSLRDIPPNEQFF. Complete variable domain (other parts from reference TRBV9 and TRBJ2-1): DSGVTQTPKHLITATGQRVTLRCSPRSGDLSVYWYQQSLDQGLQFLIQYYNGEERAKGNILERFSAQQFPDLHSELNLSSLELGDSALYFCASSLRDIPPNEQFFGPGTRLTVL.

CDR3 loop: CASSQGPFERGLLAKNIQYF. The CDR3 DNA is TGCGCCAGCAGCCAAGGGCCCTTTGAGCGGGGACTTCTAGCCAAAAACATTCAGTACTTC. V is TRBV4-1 and J is TRBJ2-4; 7 bases are shared with TRBD2. Germline assignment: CDR1 MGHRA and CDR2 YSYEKL. The CDR3 extends over 20 amino acids. The trim removed 1 base at V and 0 bases at J, leaving 15 bases unmatched.

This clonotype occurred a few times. The DNA of the CDR3 is TGCAGTGCTTCTAGGGTTTCAAAAGCCAAAAACATTCAGTACTTC. It translates to CSASRVSKAKNIQYF. This sequence joins TRBV20-1 and TRBJ2-4, with D hard to call. The CDR3 contains 15 residues. Trimming shortened V by 5 bases and J by 0 bases, and 14 bases separated the two germline ends. Germline lookup yields CDR1 DFQATT and CDR2 SNEGSKA (reference sequence).

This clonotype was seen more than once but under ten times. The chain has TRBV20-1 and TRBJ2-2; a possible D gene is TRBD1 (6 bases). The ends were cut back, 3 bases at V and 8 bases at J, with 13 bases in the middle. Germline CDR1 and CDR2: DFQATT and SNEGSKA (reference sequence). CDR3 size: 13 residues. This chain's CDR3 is CSASRQAEGELFF. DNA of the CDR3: TGCAGTGCTAGTAGACAGGCGGAAGGGGAGCTGTTTTTT.

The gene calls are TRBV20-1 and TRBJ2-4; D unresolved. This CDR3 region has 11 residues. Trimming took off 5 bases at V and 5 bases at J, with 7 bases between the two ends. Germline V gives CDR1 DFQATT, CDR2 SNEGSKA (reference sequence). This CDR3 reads CSAPWENIQYF. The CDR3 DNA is TGCAGTGCTCCTTGGGAAAACATTCAGTACTTC.

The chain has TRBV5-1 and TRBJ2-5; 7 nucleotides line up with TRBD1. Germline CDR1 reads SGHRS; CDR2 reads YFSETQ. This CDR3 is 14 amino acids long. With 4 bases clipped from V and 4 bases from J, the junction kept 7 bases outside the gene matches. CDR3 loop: CASSLGDSIETQYF. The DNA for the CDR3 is TGCGCCAGCAGCCTGGGGGACAGTATAGAGACCCAGTACTTC.

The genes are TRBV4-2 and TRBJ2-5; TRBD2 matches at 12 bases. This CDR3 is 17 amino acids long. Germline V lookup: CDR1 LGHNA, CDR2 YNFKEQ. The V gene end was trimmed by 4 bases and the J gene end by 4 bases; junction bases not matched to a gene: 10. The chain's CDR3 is CASSPLASGGARETQYF. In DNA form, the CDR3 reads TGTGCCAGCAGCCCGTTGGCTAGCGGGGGGGCCCGAGAGACCCAGTACTTC.

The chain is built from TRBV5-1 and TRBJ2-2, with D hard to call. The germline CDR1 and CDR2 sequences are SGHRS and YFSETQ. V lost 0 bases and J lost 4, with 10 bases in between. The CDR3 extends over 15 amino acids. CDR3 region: CASSLVAYSTGELFF. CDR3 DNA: TGCGCCAGCAGCTTGGTCGCATACAGCACCGGGGAGCTGTTTTTT.

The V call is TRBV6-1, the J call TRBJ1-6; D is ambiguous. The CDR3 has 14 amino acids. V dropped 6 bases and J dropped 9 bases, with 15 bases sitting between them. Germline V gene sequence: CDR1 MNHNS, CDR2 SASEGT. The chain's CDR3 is CASSHLEVSSPLHF. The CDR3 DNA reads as TGTGCCAGCAGCCACTTGGAGGTCTCTTCACCCCTCCACTTT.

DNA of the CDR3: TGTGCCAGCAGCTTCGAGGGACATCCCGGTAACTATGGCTACACCTTC. Its protein is CASSFEGHPGNYGYTF. This chain uses TRBV5-6 with TRBJ1-2, with D maybe TRBD1 (6 bases). This CDR3 spans 16 amino acids. Between the trimmed V and J ends, which lost 2 bases and 1 base, there was a span of 15 bases. CDR1 SGHDT and CDR2 YYEEEE come from the germline V gene.

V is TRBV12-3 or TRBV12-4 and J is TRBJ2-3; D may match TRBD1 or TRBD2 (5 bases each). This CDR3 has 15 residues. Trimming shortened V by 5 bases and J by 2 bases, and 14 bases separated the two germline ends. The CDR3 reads CASSHSGTYTDTQYF. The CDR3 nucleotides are TGTGCCAGCAGTCATTCCGGGACCTACACAGATACGCAGTATTTT.

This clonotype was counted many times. The DNA of the CDR3 is TGTGCCAGCAGCTTCTCAGCGAACACCGGGGAGCTGTTTTTT. This codes for CASSFSANTGELFF. This chain uses TRBV5-6 with TRBJ2-2, with D unresolved. The V end was cut by 2 bases, the J end by 0 bases, with 5 bases between. CDR1 is SGHDT and CDR2 is YYEEEE in the germline V gene. There are 14 residues in the CDR3.

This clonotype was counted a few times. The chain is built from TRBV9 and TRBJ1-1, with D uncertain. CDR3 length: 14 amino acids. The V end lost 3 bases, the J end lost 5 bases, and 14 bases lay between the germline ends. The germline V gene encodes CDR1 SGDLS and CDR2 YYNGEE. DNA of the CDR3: TGTGCCAGCAGCGGTGTGGGCGCGCGGACTGAAGCTTTCTTT. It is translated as CASSGVGARTEAFF.

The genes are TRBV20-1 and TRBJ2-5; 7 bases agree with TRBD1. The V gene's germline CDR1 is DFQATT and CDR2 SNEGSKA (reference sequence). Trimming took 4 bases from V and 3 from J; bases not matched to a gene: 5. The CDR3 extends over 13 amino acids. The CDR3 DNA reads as TGCAGTGCTATCGGACAGGATGAAGAGACCCAGTACTTC. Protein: CSAIGQDEETQYF.

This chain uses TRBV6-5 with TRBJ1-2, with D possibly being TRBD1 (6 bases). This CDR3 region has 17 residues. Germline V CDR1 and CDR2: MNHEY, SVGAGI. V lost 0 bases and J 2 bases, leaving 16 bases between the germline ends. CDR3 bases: TGTGCCAGCAGTTACTCGGCAGGGGCGGCTAGAAACTATGGCTACACCTTC. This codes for CASSYSAGAARNYGYTF.

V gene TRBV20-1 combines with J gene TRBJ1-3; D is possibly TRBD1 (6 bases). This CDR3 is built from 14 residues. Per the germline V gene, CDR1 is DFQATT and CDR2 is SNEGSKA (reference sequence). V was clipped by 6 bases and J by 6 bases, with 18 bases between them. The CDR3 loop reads CSATGSPFSNTIYF. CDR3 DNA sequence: TGCAGTGCCACAGGGTCCCCCTTTTCAAACACCATATATTTT.

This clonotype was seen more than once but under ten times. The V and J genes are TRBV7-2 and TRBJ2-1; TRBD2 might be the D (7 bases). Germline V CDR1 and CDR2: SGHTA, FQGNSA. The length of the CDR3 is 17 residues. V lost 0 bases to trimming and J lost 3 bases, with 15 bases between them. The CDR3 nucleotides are TGTGCCAGCAGCTTAGCCGCACCTAGGGGGGGCTACAATGAGCAGTTCTTC. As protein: CASSLAAPRGGYNEQFF.

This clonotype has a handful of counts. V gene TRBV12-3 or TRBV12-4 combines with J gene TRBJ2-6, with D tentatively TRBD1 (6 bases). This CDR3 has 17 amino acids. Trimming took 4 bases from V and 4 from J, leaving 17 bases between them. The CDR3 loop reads CASSWPTGSSGANVLTF. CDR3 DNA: TGTGCCAGCAGTTGGCCCACAGGGTCTTCCGGGGCCAACGTCCTGACTTTC.

The CDR3 DNA follows: TGTGCCATCAGCCCACAAGAAAACTATGGCTACACCTTC. Translation: CAISPQENYGYTF. The chain combines TRBV10-3 with TRBJ1-2; no firm D call. In germline, CDR1 is ENHRY, CDR2 SYGVKD. The CDR3 spans 13 residues. The V and J ends lost 6 bases and 2 bases respectively, with 10 bases between them.

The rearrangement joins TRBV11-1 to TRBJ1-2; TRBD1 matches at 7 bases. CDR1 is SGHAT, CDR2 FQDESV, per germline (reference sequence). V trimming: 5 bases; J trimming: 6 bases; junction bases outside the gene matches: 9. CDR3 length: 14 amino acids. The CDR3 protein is CASSPLTGNDGYTF. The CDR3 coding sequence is TGTGCCAGCAGCCCCCTGACAGGGAACGATGGCTACACCTTC.

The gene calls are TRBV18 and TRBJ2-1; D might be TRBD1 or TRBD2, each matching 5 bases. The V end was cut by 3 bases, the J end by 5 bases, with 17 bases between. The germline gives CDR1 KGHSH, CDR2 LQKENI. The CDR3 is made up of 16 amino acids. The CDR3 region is CASSPGYGRDHNEQFF. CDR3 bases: TGTGCCAGCTCACCGGGGTACGGAAGGGACCACAATGAGCAGTTCTTC. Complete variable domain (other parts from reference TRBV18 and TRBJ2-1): NAGVMQNPRHLVRRRGQEARLRCSPMKGHSHVYWYRQLPEEGLKFMVYLQKENIIDESGMPKERFSAEFPKEGPSILRIQQVVRGDSAAYFCASSPGYGRDHNEQFFGPGTRLTVL.

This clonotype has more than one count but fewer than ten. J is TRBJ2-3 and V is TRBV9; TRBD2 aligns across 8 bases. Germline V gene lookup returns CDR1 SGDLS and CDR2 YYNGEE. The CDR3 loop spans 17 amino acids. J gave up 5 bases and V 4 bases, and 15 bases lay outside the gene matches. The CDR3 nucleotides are TGTGCCAGCAGCCCCCGGGAGGGGGGGGGTGGAAGAGATACGCAGTATTTT. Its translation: CASSPREGGGGRDTQYF.